This T cell receptor beta chain is from a study of blood T cells in healthy people across ages. A second PCR, run for roughly 7 to 12 cycles, used a sample-barcoded 5' primer plus a J-beta primer mix. TCRdb itself ran the 5' RACE reads through MiXCR, one entry per CDR3 protein. The repertoire holds 750,000 to 950,000 distinct CDR3 sequences, with 25% to 35% as singletons. This CDR3 contains 16 residues. Germline CDR1 MNHEY, CDR2 SMNVEV (reference sequence). With 4 bases clipped from V and 7 bases from J, the junction kept 9 bases outside the gene matches. These same records also appear under a second study, on T cells of mothers and their children. Per that paper: Mothers yielded over 9.5 million CDR3 reads, children some 2.8 million each.

The chain recombines TRBV27 with TRBJ1-6; TRBD1 matches at 8 bases. The source material was blood. The receptor's source is a woman aged 35 to 49 in good health. CDR3 DNA sequence: TGTGCCAGCAGTTCAAGTGGACAGGGCTGGAATTCACCCCTCCACTTT. Residues: CASSSSGQGWNSPLHF.